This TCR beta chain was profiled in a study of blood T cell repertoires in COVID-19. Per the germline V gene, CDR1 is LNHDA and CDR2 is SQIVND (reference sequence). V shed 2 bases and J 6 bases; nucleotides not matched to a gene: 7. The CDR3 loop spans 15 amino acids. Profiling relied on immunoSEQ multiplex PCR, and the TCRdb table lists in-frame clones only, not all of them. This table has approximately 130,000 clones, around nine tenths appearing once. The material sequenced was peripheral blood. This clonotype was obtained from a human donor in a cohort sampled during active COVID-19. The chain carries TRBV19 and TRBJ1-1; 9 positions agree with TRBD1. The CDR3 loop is CASSIWGQGTSEAFF. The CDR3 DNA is TGTGCCAGTAGTATATGGGGACAGGGAACCTCTGAAGCTTTCTTT.